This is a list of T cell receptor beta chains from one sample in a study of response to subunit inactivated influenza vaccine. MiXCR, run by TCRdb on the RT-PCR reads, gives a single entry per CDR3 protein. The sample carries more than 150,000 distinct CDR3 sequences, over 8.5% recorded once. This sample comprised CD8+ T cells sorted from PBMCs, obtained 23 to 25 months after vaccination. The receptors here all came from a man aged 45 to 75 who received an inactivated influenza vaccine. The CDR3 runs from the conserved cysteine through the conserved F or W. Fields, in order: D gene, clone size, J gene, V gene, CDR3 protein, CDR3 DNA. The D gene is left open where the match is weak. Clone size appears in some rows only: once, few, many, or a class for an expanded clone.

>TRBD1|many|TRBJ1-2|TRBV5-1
CASSLLPGQGTYGYTF
TGCGCCAGCAGCTTGTTACCGGGACAGGGGACCTATGGCTACACCTTC
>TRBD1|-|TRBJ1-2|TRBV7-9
CASRPTGGAGYGYTF
TGTGCCAGCAGGCCGACAGGGGGCGCGGGCTATGGCTACACCTTC
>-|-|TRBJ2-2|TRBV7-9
CASSITSSTGELFF
TGTGCCAGCAGCATTACTAGCTCCACCGGGGAGCTGTTTTTT
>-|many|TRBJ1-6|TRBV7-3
CASSLGYYSPLHF
TGTGCCAGCAGCTTAGGTTACTATTCACCCCTCCACTTT
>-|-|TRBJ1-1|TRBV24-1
CATKRLLRGSTEAFF
TGTGCCACCAAACGACTCTTGAGGGGGAGCACTGAAGCTTTCTTT
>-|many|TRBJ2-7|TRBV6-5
CASSTGTGYEQYF
TGTGCCAGCAGTACTGGGACGGGTTACGAGCAGTACTTC
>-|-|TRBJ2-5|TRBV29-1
CSVAGLETQYF
TGCAGCGTTGCAGGGTTAGAGACCCAGTACTTC
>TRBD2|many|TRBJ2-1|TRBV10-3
CAISVTSGGALNEQFF
TGTGCCATCAGTGTTACTAGCGGGGGGGCGCTCAATGAGCAGTTCTTC
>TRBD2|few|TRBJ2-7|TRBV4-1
CASSQEGLGGREQYF
TGCGCCAGCAGCCAGGAAGGACTAGGCGGCCGCGAGCAGTACTTC
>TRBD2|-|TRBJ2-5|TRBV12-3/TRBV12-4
CASSLTGTSGIRETQYF
TGTGCCAGCAGTTTAACCGGGACTAGCGGGATACGGGAGACCCAGTACTTC
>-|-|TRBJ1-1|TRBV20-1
CSAHDGAKAFF
TGCAGTGCCCACGACGGGGCCAAAGCTTTCTTT
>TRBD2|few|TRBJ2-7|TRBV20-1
CSARSLAGVLYEQYF
TGCAGTGCTAGAAGTCTAGCGGGAGTACTTTACGAGCAGTACTTC
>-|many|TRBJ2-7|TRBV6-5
CASSYGQYYEQYF
TGTGCCAGCAGTTACGGCCAGTACTACGAGCAGTACTTC
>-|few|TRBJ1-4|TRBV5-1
CASSLETNNEKLFF
TGCGCCAGCAGCTTGGAGACAAATAATGAAAAACTGTTTTTT
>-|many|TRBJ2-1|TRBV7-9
CASSLGGFNNEQFF
TGTGCCAGCAGCTTGGGCGGCTTCAACAATGAGCAGTTCTTC
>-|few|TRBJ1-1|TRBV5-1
CASSSTLINRANTEAFF
TGCGCCAGCAGCTCGACTTTAATAAACAGGGCTAACACTGAAGCTTTCTTT
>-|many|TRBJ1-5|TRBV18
CASSQGSNQPQHF
TGTGCCAGTTCACAGGGAAGCAATCAGCCCCAGCATTTT
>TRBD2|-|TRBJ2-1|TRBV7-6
CASSTSGGANEQFF
TGTGCCAGCAGCACTAGCGGGGGGGCGAATGAGCAGTTCTTC
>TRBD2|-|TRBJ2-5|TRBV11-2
CASSPSGAETQYF
TGTGCCAGCAGCCCAAGCGGGGCTGAGACCCAGTACTTC
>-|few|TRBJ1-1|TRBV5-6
CASSLYLMNTEAFF
TGTGCCAGCAGCCTTTATCTGATGAACACTGAAGCTTTCTTT
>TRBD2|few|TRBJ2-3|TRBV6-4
CASSRLAGGKSQYF
TGTGCCAGCAGCAGACTAGCGGGGGGGAAGTCGCAGTATTTT
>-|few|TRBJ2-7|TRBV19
CASSMGLVYEQYF
TGTGCCAGTAGTATGGGCCTAGTCTACGAGCAGTACTTC
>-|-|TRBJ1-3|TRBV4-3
CASSQDLGAGIGNTIYF
TGCGCCAGCAGCCAAGATTTGGGCGCGGGGATTGGAAACACCATATATTTT
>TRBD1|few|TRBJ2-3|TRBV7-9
CASSSLRQGPTSYTQYF
TGTGCCAGCAGCTCCTTAAGACAGGGGCCGACTTCGTATACGCAGTATTTT
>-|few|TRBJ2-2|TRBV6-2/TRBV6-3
CASSYSSGAHGELFF
TGTGCCAGCAGTTACTCCTCAGGGGCACACGGGGAGCTGTTTTTT
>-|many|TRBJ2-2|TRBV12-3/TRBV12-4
CASTTEMNDGELFF
TGTGCCAGCACCACGGAAATGAATGACGGGGAGCTGTTTTTT
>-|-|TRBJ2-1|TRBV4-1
CASSQGAGSNEQFF
TGCGCCAGCAGCCAAGGGGCAGGGTCAAATGAGCAGTTCTTC
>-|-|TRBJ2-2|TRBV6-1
CASRNSPWSPSYTGELFF
TGTGCCAGCAGAAATAGCCCCTGGAGCCCCTCTTACACCGGGGAGCTGTTTTTT
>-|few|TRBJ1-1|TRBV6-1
CASSEGQGFTEAFF
TGTGCCAGCAGTGAGGGGCAGGGGTTCACTGAAGCTTTCTTT
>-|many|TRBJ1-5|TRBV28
CASNPLGGGNQPQHF
TGTGCCAGCAACCCCTTAGGAGGCGGCAATCAGCCCCAGCATTTT
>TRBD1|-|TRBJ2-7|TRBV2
CASSGQGVSYEQYF
TGTGCCAGCAGTGGACAGGGGGTCTCCTACGAGCAGTACTTC
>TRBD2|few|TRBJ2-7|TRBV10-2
CASSAGLAVYEQYF
TGCGCCAGCAGTGCAGGACTAGCGGTCTACGAGCAGTACTTC
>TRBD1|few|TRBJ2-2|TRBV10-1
CASRAGTGLTGELFF
TGCGCCAGCAGGGCCGGGACAGGGTTGACCGGGGAGCTGTTTTTT
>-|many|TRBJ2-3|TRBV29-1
CSVFAGASDTQYF
TGCAGCGTTTTTGCTGGGGCGTCAGATACGCAGTATTTT
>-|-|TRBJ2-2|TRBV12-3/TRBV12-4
CASSFMSGELFF
TGTGCCAGCAGTTTCATGTCCGGGGAGCTGTTTTTT
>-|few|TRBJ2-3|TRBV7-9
CASSLGGGQLTDTQYF
TGTGCCAGCAGCTTAGGGGGGGGGCAGCTCACAGATACGCAGTATTTT
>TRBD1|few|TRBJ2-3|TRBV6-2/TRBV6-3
CASSLTGATDTQYF
TGTGCCAGCAGTCTAACAGGGGCGACAGATACGCAGTATTTT
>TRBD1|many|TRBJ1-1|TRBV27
CASSMGQGAAEAFF
TGTGCCAGCAGTATGGGACAGGGGGCCGCTGAAGCTTTCTTT
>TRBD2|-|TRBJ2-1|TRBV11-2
CASSHARAGDRNEQFF
TGTGCCAGCAGCCACGCACGGGCGGGAGATCGAAATGAGCAGTTCTTC
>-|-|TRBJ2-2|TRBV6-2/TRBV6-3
CASTGTEWSTGELFF
TGTGCCAGCACCGGGACGGAGTGGAGCACCGGGGAGCTGTTTTTT
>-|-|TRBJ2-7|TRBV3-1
CASSKEVPCTYEQYF
TGTGCCAGCAGCAAGGAGGTGCCTTGTACCTACGAGCAGTACTTC
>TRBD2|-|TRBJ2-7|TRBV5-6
CASSLAREQYEQYF
TGTGCCAGCAGCTTGGCGCGGGAGCAGTACGAGCAGTACTTC
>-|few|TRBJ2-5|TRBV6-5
CASSYPGGSLPQETQYF
TGTGCCAGCAGTTACCCAGGGGGGTCACTTCCTCAAGAGACCCAGTACTTC
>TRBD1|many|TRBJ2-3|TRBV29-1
CSGNLPQGASTDTQYF
TGCAGCGGGAACTTGCCGCAGGGGGCTAGCACAGATACGCAGTATTTT
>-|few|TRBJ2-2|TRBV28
CASSFWGANTGELFF
TGTGCCAGCAGTTTCTGGGGGGCGAACACCGGGGAGCTGTTTTTT
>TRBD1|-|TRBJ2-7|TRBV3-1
CASSQEQGIVYEQYF
TGTGCCAGCAGCCAAGAACAGGGGATCGTCTACGAGCAGTACTTC
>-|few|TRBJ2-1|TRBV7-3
CASSLGTQVEQFF
TGTGCCAGCAGCTTAGGGACACAGGTAGAGCAGTTCTTC